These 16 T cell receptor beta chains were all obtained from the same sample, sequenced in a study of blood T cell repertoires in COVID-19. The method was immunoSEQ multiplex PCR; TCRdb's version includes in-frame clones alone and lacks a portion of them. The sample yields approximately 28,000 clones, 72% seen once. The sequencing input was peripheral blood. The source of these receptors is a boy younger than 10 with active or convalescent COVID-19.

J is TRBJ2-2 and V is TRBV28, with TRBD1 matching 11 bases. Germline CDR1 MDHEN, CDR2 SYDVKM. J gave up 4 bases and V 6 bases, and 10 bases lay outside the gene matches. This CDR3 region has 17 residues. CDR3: CASSPGGTGGSTGELFF. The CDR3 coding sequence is TGTGCCAGCAGCCCAGGGGGGACAGGGGGGTCCACCGGGGAGCTGTTTTTT.

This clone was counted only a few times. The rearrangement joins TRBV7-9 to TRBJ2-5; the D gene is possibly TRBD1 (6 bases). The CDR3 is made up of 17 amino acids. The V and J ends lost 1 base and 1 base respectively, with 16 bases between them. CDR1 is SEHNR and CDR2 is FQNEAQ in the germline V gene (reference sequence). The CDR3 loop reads CASSLGLTGTTQETQYF. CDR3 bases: TGTGCCAGCAGCTTAGGCTTGACCGGGACAACCCAAGAGACCCAGTACTTC.

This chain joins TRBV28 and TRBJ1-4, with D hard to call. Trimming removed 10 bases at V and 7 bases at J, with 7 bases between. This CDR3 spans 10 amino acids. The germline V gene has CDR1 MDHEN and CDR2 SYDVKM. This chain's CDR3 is CATHSEKLFF. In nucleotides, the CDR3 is TGTGCCACCCATAGTGAAAAACTGTTTTTT.

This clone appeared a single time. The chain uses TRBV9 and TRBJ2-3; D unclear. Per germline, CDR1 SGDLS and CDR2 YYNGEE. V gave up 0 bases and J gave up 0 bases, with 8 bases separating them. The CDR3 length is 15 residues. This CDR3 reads CASSVAGPSTDTQYF. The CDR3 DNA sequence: TGTGCCAGCAGCGTAGCTGGCCCTAGCACAGATACGCAGTATTTT.

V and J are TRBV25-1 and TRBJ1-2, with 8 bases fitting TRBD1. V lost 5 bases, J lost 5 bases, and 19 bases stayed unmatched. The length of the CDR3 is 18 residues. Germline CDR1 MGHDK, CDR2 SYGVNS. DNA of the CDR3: TGTGCCAGCAGTCCCGCGTGGACAGGGACTACACAAGATTATGGCTACACCTTC. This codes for CASSPAWTGTTQDYGYTF.

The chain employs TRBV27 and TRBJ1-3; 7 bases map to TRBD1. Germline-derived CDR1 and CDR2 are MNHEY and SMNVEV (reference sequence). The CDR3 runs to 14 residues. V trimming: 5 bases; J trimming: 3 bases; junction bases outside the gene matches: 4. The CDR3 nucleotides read TGTGCCAGCAGTCGAGGGGGCGTTGGAAACACCATATATTTT. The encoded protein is CASSRGGVGNTIYF.

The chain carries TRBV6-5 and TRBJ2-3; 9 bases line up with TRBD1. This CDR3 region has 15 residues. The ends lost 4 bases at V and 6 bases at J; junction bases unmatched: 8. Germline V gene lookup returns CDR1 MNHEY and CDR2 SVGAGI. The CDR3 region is CASSSKGQGRDTQYF. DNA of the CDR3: TGTGCCAGCAGTTCAAAGGGACAGGGACGCGATACGCAGTATTTT.

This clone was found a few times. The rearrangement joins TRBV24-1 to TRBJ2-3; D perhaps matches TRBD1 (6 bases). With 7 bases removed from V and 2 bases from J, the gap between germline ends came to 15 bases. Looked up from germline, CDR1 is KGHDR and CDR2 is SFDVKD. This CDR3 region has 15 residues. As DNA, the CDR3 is TGTGCCACCAGGGACAGTAATACTCTCACAGATACGCAGTATTTT. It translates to CATRDSNTLTDTQYF.

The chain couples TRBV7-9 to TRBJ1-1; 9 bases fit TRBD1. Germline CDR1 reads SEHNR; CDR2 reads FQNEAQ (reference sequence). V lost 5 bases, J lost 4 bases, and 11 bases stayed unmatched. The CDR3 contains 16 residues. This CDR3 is CASSPVDRGLGTEAFF. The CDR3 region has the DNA TGTGCCAGCAGCCCGGTGGACAGGGGATTGGGCACTGAAGCTTTCTTT.

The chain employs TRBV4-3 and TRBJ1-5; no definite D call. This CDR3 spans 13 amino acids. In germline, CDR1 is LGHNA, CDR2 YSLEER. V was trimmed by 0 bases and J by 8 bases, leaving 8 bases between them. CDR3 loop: CASSQEREKPQHF. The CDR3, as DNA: TGCGCCAGCAGCCAAGAAAGAGAGAAGCCCCAGCATTTT.

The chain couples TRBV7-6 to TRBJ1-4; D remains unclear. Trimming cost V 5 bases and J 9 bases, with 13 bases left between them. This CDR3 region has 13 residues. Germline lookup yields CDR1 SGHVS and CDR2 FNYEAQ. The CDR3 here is CASSLAGKQKLFF. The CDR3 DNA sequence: TGTGCCAGCAGCCTGGCCGGGAAGCAAAAACTGTTTTTT.

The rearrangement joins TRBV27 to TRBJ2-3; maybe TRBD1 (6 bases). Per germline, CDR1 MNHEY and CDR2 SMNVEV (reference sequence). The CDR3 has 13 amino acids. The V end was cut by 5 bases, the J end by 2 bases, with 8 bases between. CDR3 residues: CASSHRDTDTQYF. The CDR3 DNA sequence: TGTGCCAGCAGTCACAGGGACACAGATACGCAGTATTTT.

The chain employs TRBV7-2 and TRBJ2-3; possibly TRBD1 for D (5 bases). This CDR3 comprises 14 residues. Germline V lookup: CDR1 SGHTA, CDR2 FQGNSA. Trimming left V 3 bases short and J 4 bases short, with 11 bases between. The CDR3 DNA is TGTGCCAGCAGCTTCCGTCAGGGCTCAGATACGCAGTATTTT. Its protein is CASSFRQGSDTQYF. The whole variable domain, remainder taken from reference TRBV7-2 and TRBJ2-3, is GAGVSQSPSNKVTEKGKDVELRCDPISGHTALYWYRQSLGQGLEFLIYFQGNSAPDKSGLPSDRFSAERTGGSVSTLTIQRTQQEDSAVYLCASSFRQGSDTQYFGPGTRLTVL.

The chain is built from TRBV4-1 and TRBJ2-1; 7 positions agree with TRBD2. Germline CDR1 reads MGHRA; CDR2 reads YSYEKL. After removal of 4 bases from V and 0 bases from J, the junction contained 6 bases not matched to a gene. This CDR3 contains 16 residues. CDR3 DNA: TGCGCCAGCAGCCGAATTAGCGGGCGCTCCTACAATGAGCAGTTCTTC. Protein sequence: CASSRISGRSYNEQFF.

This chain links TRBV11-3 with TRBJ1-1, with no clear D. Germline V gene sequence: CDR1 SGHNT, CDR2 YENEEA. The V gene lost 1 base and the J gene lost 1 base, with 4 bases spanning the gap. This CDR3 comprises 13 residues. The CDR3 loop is CASSLGQNTEAFF. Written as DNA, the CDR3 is TGTGCCAGCAGCTTAGGTCAGAACACTGAAGCTTTCTTT.

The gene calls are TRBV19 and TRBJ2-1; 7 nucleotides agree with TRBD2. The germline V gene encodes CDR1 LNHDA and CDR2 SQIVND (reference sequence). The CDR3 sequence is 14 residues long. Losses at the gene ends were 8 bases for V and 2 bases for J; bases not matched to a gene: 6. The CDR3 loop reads CASWGGSPYNEQFF. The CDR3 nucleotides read TGTGCCAGTTGGGGCGGGAGCCCCTACAATGAGCAGTTCTTC.